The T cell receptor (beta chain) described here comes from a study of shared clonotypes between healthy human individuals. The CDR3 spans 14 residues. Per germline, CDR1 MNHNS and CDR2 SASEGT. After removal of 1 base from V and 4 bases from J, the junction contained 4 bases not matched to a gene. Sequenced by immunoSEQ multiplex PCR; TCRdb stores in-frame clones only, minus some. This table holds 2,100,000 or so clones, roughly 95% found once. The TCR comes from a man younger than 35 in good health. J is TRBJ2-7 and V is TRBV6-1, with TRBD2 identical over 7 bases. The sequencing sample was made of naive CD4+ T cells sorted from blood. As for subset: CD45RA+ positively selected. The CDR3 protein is CASSEGWGLYEQYF. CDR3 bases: TGTGCCAGCAGTGAAGGGTGGGGACTATACGAGCAGTACTTC.